The 32 T cell receptor beta chains listed next were all sequenced from one sample in a study of shared clonotypes between healthy human individuals. Assay: immunoSEQ multiplex PCR; the TCRdb copy retains only in-frame clones and omits some. The sample contains about 2.3 million clones, approximately 95% of which appear only once. The sample was naive CD4+ T cells from PBMCs. Subset described: CD45RA+ positively selected. These receptors all come from a man younger than 35 in good health. Some clones in this sample may be carry-over from other donors' samples.

The chain recombines TRBV9 with TRBJ2-6, with D perhaps being TRBD1 or TRBD2 (5 bases each). The length of the CDR3 is 16 residues. Trimming stripped 0 bases from V and 6 bases from J, with 13 bases between. Per the germline V gene, CDR1 is SGDLS and CDR2 is YYNGEE. The CDR3 DNA reads as TGTGCCAGCAGCGTAGGGGGGTCGCGTGTGGCCAACGTCCTGACTTTC. It is translated as CASSVGGSRVANVLTF.

The chain combines TRBV6-5 with TRBJ1-5, with a weak D call TRBD1 (5 bases). Germline CDR1 reads MNHEY; CDR2 reads SVGAGI. The CDR3 sequence is 14 residues long. Trimming removed 4 bases at V and 3 bases at J, with 10 bases between. The CDR3 region is CASSSPGLNQPQHF. The DNA for the CDR3 is TGTGCCAGCAGTTCTCCGGGACTCAATCAGCCCCAGCATTTT.

The chain recombines TRBV7-9 with TRBJ1-1; D is possibly TRBD1 (6 bases). The V gene lost 5 bases and the J gene lost 1 base, with 14 bases spanning the gap. CDR3 length equals 15 residues. Germline CDR1 and CDR2: SEHNR and FQNEAQ (reference sequence). This CDR3 is CASSHPGGRNTEAFF. The CDR3 bases are TGTGCCAGCAGCCATCCCGGGGGCCGGAACACTGAAGCTTTCTTT.

This chain links TRBV4-3 with TRBJ2-6; D gene uncertain. V lost 1 base and J 1 base, leaving 8 bases between the germline ends. The CDR3 covers 16 residues. In germline, CDR1 is LGHNA, CDR2 YSLEER. The CDR3 protein is CASSQGGKSGANVLTF. CDR3 coding DNA: TGCGCCAGCAGCCAAGGTGGGAAGTCTGGGGCCAACGTCCTGACTTTC.

The rearrangement joins TRBV10-3 to TRBJ2-7, with 7 bases aligning to TRBD1. The CDR3 sequence is 15 residues long. CDR1 and CDR2 (germline): ENHRY, SYGVKD. V trimming: 6 bases; J trimming: 1 base; junction bases outside the gene matches: 9. The CDR3 reads CAIRGAGTVSYEQYF. The CDR3 DNA reads TGTGCCATCAGGGGCGCCGGGACAGTGTCCTACGAGCAGTACTTC.

The gene calls are TRBV28 and TRBJ2-7; weak D call: TRBD1 (5 bases). Looked up from germline, CDR1 is MDHEN and CDR2 is SYDVKM. The CDR3 runs to 17 residues. Trimming cost V 2 bases and J 6 bases, with 23 bases left between them. The CDR3 coding sequence is TGTGCCAGCAGTTTAGGATCAGGGCTGGTGGGAAAGAGCGAGCAGTACTTC. Protein sequence: CASSLGSGLVGKSEQYF.

The chain links TRBV5-4 to TRBJ2-7; the D is unclear. Germline lookup yields CDR1 SGHNT and CDR2 YYREEE (reference sequence). The V and J ends lost 3 bases and 3 bases respectively, with 7 bases between them. This CDR3 spans 12 amino acids. The CDR3 DNA follows: TGTGCCAGCAGCTACGACTTCTACGAGCAGTACTTC. As protein: CASSYDFYEQYF.

This chain uses TRBV7-9 with TRBJ1-1; D is possibly TRBD1 (6 bases). Germline assignment: CDR1 SEHNR and CDR2 FQNEAQ (reference sequence). Trimming took 1 base from V and 0 from J, leaving 12 bases between them. The CDR3 spans 16 residues. CDR3 bases: TGTGCCAGCAGCTTAGGGGGGCGTGATCTGAACACTGAAGCTTTCTTT. The encoded protein is CASSLGGRDLNTEAFF.

This chain joins TRBV4-3 and TRBJ2-3; TRBD1 is a possible D gene (6 bases). The CDR3 consists of 15 residues. V dropped 5 bases and J dropped 2 bases, with 14 bases sitting between them. CDR1 is LGHNA, CDR2 YSLEER, per germline. The DNA of the CDR3 is TGCGCCAGCAGCTACCTTGACAGGTTCACAGATACGCAGTATTTT. This codes for CASSYLDRFTDTQYF.

This clone has more than one count but fewer than ten. The V call is TRBV6-5, the J call TRBJ1-5, with 9 bases matching TRBD1. Trimming at V came to 1 base and at J to 0 bases, leaving 1 base not matched to a gene. Germline lookup yields CDR1 MNHEY and CDR2 SVGAGI. CDR3 length equals 16 residues. CDR3 region: CASSYWDRDSNQPQHF. The CDR3 DNA reads as TGTGCCAGCAGTTACTGGGACAGGGATAGCAATCAGCCCCAGCATTTT.

The CDR3, as DNA: TGTGCCAGCAGCTCAACTAGCGGGAGGCGCACAGATACGCAGTATTTT. Protein sequence: CASSSTSGRRTDTQYF. The chain combines TRBV28 with TRBJ2-3, with 12 bases fitting TRBD2. CDR3 length equals 16 residues. The germline V gene encodes CDR1 MDHEN and CDR2 SYDVKM. J lost 1 base, V lost 6 bases, and 5 bases had no gene match.

The gene calls are TRBV7-2 and TRBJ1-2; TRBD1 matches at 9 bases. Germline CDR1 and CDR2: SGHTA and FQGNSA. J was trimmed by 10 bases and V by 4 bases; bases with no gene match: 7. CDR3 length: 13 residues. The CDR3 nucleotides read TGTGCCAGCAGCTCCGGGACAGGGTTGGACTACACCTTC. This gives the protein CASSSGTGLDYTF.

The chain employs TRBV5-6 and TRBJ2-3; a weak D match, TRBD1 (7 bases). The CDR3 runs to 15 residues. In germline, CDR1 is SGHDT, CDR2 YYEEEE. V dropped 4 bases and J dropped 0 bases, with 12 bases sitting between them. CDR3 bases: TGTGCCAGCAGCCCGGGGGACAGAAGCACAGATACGCAGTATTTT. Its protein product is CASSPGDRSTDTQYF.

In the case of this clone: Additional DNA sequences in this sample encode the identical CDR3. The rearrangement uses TRBV5-1 and TRBJ1-1; no firm D call. CDR3 length: 15 amino acids. Germline assignment: CDR1 SGHRS and CDR2 YFSETQ. Trimming took 2 bases from V and 2 from J, leaving 13 bases between them. DNA for the CDR3: TGCGCCAGCAGCTTAGGGCCGAGCGGAAACACTGAAGCTTTCTTT. Amino acid sequence: CASSLGPSGNTEAFF. Full variable domain (outside the CDR3, taken from reference TRBV5-1 and TRBJ1-1): KAGVTQTPRYLIKTRGQQVTLSCSPISGHRSVSWYQQTPGQGLQFLFEYFSETQRNKGNFPGRFSGRQFSNSRSEMNVSTLELGDSALYLCASSLGPSGNTEAFFGQGTRLTVV.

The chain employs TRBV11-2 and TRBJ2-7; TRBD1 aligns across 9 bases. Per the germline V gene, CDR1 is SGHAT and CDR2 is FQNNGV. V lost 6 bases to trimming and J lost 4 bases; unmatched junction nucleotides: 10. The CDR3 is made up of 15 amino acids. CDR3 coding DNA: TGTGCCAGCAGGGTAACCGGGACAGGGACTTACGAGCAGTACTTC. Its protein product is CASRVTGTGTYEQYF.

This clone was detected once. The chain is built from TRBV11-2 and TRBJ2-7; 7 nucleotides line up with TRBD1. Losses at the gene ends were 5 bases for V and 4 bases for J; bases not matched to a gene: 8. The germline CDR1 and CDR2 sequences are SGHAT and FQNNGV. The CDR3 has 14 amino acids. The CDR3 region is CASSARQGWYEQYF. The CDR3 bases are TGTGCCAGCAGCGCCCGACAGGGTTGGTACGAGCAGTACTTC.

The chain joins TRBV2 to TRBJ2-2; 14 bases line up with TRBD2. After removal of 6 bases from V and 6 bases from J, the junction contained 3 bases not matched to a gene. Germline V gives CDR1 SNHLY, CDR2 FYNNEI. The CDR3 consists of 15 residues. The CDR3 protein is CASSGTSGSSGELFF. The CDR3 nucleotides read TGTGCCAGCAGCGGGACTAGCGGGAGTTCCGGGGAGCTGTTTTTT.

In DNA, the CDR3 is TGTGCCAGAAGCACCTACTCCGGGGGGACTAGCGGAGGTAATTCCTACGAGCAGTACTTC. Its protein is CARSTYSGGTSGGNSYEQYF. This chain joins TRBV5-3 and TRBJ2-7, with 11 bases identical to TRBD2. TRBV5-3 is assigned to the ORF class and has an uncertain function. V dropped 4 bases and J dropped 1; count of bases not matched to a gene: 19. The CDR3 runs 20 residues.

This clone occurred a few times. V usage is TRBV9 and J usage is TRBJ1-3; 7 bases are shared with TRBD1. Germline V gives CDR1 SGDLS, CDR2 YYNGEE. The CDR3 length is 14 residues. After removal of 4 bases from V and 2 bases from J, the junction contained 3 bases not matched to a gene. CDR3 nucleotides: TGTGCCAGCAGCCGGGGGACAGCTGGAAACACCATATATTTT. Its translation is CASSRGTAGNTIYF.

This chain joins TRBV5-4 and TRBJ2-5; maybe TRBD1 (7 bases). V lost 4 bases, J lost 3 bases, and 10 bases lay in between. The CDR3 runs 13 residues. Germline values: CDR1 SGHNT, CDR2 YYREEE (reference sequence). CDR3 DNA sequence: TGTGCCAGCAGCCCCAGGGGGGAAGAGACCCAGTACTTC. It yields the protein CASSPRGEETQYF.

This clone has a single count. The chain has TRBV5-1 and TRBJ1-4; possible D gene TRBD1, 6 bases. CDR1 and CDR2 (germline): SGHRS, YFSETQ. The CDR3 length is 15 residues. Trimming cost V 1 base and J 7 bases, with 14 bases left between them. The chain's CDR3 is CASSLSFQGSEKLFF. CDR3 bases: TGCGCCAGCAGCTTGTCTTTCCAGGGGAGTGAAAAACTGTTTTTT.

V and J are TRBV7-3 and TRBJ2-4; TRBD2 is a possible D gene (6 bases). The CDR3 runs 15 residues. Trimming left V 0 bases short and J 6 bases short, with 12 bases between. Germline V gene data show CDR1 as SGHTA and CDR2 as FQGTGA. The DNA for the CDR3 is TGTGCCAGCAGCTTAACAGGAGGGGTGGGAAACATTCAGTACTTC. Protein: CASSLTGGVGNIQYF.

The rearrangement joins TRBV7-2 to TRBJ2-2, with D uncertain. V lost 2 bases and J 5 bases, leaving 18 bases between the germline ends. CDR3 size: 17 residues. Germline CDR1 is SGHTA and CDR2 is FQGNSA. The CDR3 loop is CASSLRARSHPTGELFF. As DNA, the CDR3 is TGTGCCAGCAGCTTAAGGGCCAGGTCACACCCAACCGGGGAGCTGTTTTTT.

The chain employs TRBV25-1 and TRBJ1-1; D not resolved. From germline, CDR1 is MGHDK and CDR2 SYGVNS. Trimming shortened V by 6 bases and J by 1 base, and 9 bases separated the two germline ends. The CDR3 runs to 13 residues. CDR3 residues: CASRSTRNTEAFF. In DNA, the CDR3 is TGTGCCAGCAGATCCACTAGGAACACTGAAGCTTTCTTT.

This clone has just a few counts. The genes are TRBV28 and TRBJ1-5; 12 nucleotides agree with TRBD1. Germline values: CDR1 MDHEN, CDR2 SYDVKM. The CDR3 covers 15 residues. V shed 6 bases and J 6 bases; nucleotides not matched to a gene: 6. Here the CDR3 reads CASRGTGGERQPQHF. The CDR3 bases are TGTGCCAGCAGAGGGACAGGGGGCGAGCGTCAGCCCCAGCATTTT. Looking up the rest from reference TRBV28 and TRBJ1-5 gives the full variable domain: DVKVTQSSRYLVKRTGEKVFLECVQDMDHENMFWYRQDPGLGLRLIYFSYDVKMKEKGDIPEGYSVSREKKERFSLILESASTNQTSMYLCASRGTGGERQPQHFGDGTRLSIL.

As to this clone: Different DNA sequences within this sample yield the same CDR3. The chain has TRBV30 and TRBJ1-1; D is perhaps TRBD1 (5 bases). Trimming left V 0 bases short and J 0 bases short, with 8 bases between. Germline V gene lookup returns CDR1 GTSNPN and CDR2 SVGIG (reference sequence). The CDR3 runs 14 residues. The CDR3 here is CAWSVKGMNTEAFF. The DNA of the CDR3 is TGTGCCTGGAGTGTAAAGGGGATGAACACTGAAGCTTTCTTT.

The chain is built from TRBV28 and TRBJ1-5; the D is unclear. Germline loops: CDR1 MDHEN, CDR2 SYDVKM. The CDR3 totals 15 residues. V dropped 6 bases and J dropped 6 bases, with 18 bases sitting between them. The CDR3 region is CASSLPDVGAQPQHF. The CDR3 coding sequence is TGTGCCAGCAGCCTCCCTGACGTGGGTGCTCAGCCCCAGCATTTT.

The chain links TRBV5-1 to TRBJ2-5, with 8 bases aligning to TRBD2. V was pared by 0 bases and J by 5 bases, with 9 bases of the junction left unmatched. The CDR3 sequence is 16 residues long. Per germline, CDR1 SGHRS and CDR2 YFSETQ. The DNA of the CDR3 is TGCGCCAGCAGCTTGGGGGGCGGGAGGAGCGGTGAGACCCAGTACTTC. Protein product: CASSLGGGRSGETQYF.

CDR3 nucleotides: TGTGCCAGCAGCTTACGGACATCTGCTAACTATGGCTACACCTTC. It specifies CASSLRTSANYGYTF. The genes are TRBV6-5 and TRBJ1-2; maybe TRBD1 (5 bases). Germline loops: CDR1 MNHEY, CDR2 SVGAGI. The CDR3 length is 15 residues. Trimming left V 6 bases short and J 0 bases short, with 14 bases between.

In its sample, this clone was seen once. The rearrangement links TRBV4-2 to TRBJ2-2; D gene unclear. The CDR3 length is 17 residues. V dropped 2 bases and J dropped 0 bases, with 13 bases sitting between them. Germline V gene data show CDR1 as LGHNA and CDR2 as YNFKEQ. CDR3 DNA sequence: TGTGCCAGCAGCCAACCTCCGGGTGAATCGAACACCGGGGAGCTGTTTTTT. Translation gives CASSQPPGESNTGELFF.

As regards this clone: In the same sample, other DNA sequences code for this CDR3. The chain is built from TRBV11-3 and TRBJ1-1, with unresolved D. Germline CDR1 SGHNT, CDR2 YENEEA. V was clipped by 1 base and J by 3 bases, with 6 bases between them. This CDR3 region has 13 residues. The CDR3 reads CASSLVRDTEAFF. The CDR3 coding sequence is TGTGCCAGCAGCTTAGTCCGTGACACTGAAGCTTTCTTT.

This chain links TRBV5-1 with TRBJ2-7, with D hard to call. The length of the CDR3 is 14 residues. Germline CDR1 reads SGHRS; CDR2 reads YFSETQ. V was pared by 2 bases and J by 6 bases, with 15 bases between. DNA of the CDR3: TGCGCCAGCAGCTTCGGGCCTACTCTGGGCGAGCAGTACTTC. Amino acid sequence: CASSFGPTLGEQYF.